These 25 T cell receptor beta chains originate from one sample sequenced in a study of T cell responses to AZD1222 COVID-19 vaccine. TCRdb's copy holds only in-frame clones and misses some; the assay was immunoSEQ multiplex PCR. The sample contains 70,000 to 95,000 clones, approximately 80% of which appear only once. This sample comprised peripheral blood, obtained on day 0 of AZD1222 vaccination. These receptors originate from an adult in good health.

The V call is TRBV29-1, the J call TRBJ2-7, with 14 bases identical to TRBD2. V shed 4 bases and J 3 bases; nucleotides not matched to a gene: 8. The germline gives CDR1 SQVTM, CDR2 ANQGSEA. The CDR3 contains 16 residues. The CDR3 coding sequence is TGCAGCGTTGGGGGGACTAGCGGGGGAGAGTTCTACGAGCAGTACTTC. Protein product: CSVGGTSGGEFYEQYF.

The chain carries TRBV10-3 and TRBJ2-7, with D unclear. There are 14 residues in the CDR3. Trimming cost V 7 bases and J 0 bases, with 13 bases left between them. CDR1 and CDR2 from the germline V gene are ENHRY and SYGVKD. The CDR3 sequence is CAINPKGSSYEQYF. The CDR3 DNA reads TGTGCCATCAATCCCAAAGGTAGCTCCTACGAGCAGTACTTC.

This chain connects TRBV7-9 to TRBJ2-7; D remains ambiguous. Germline CDR1 and CDR2: SEHNR and FQNEAQ (reference sequence). Trimming cost V 7 bases and J 2 bases, with 15 bases left between them. CDR3 size: 14 residues. CDR3 bases: TGTGCCAGCAAAGAGGCGCGCTCTCCCTACGAGCAGTACTTC. This gives the protein CASKEARSPYEQYF.

J is TRBJ2-1 and V is TRBV5-1, with 9 bases that match TRBD2. V shed 7 bases and J 4 bases; nucleotides not matched to a gene: 9. The V gene's germline CDR1 is SGHRS and CDR2 YFSETQ. The CDR3 is made up of 15 amino acids. The CDR3 protein is CASGTERGVYNEQFF. The CDR3 DNA reads as TGCGCCAGCGGGACCGAGCGGGGGGTATACAATGAGCAGTTCTTC.

The J gene is TRBJ2-7, the V gene TRBV6-5, with no clear D. The CDR3 covers 15 residues. The V end was cut by 6 bases, the J end by 0 bases, with 15 bases between. In germline, CDR1 is MNHEY, CDR2 SVGAGI. This CDR3 is CASRSPGLSSYEQYF. CDR3 bases: TGTGCCAGCAGATCACCGGGTCTCAGCTCCTACGAGCAGTACTTC.

V is TRBV30 and J is TRBJ2-7; TRBD2 aligns across 11 bases. CDR3 length equals 16 residues. V lost 4 bases, J lost 5 bases, and 13 bases stayed unmatched. In germline, CDR1 is GTSNPN, CDR2 SVGIG (reference sequence). The CDR3 sequence is CAWTSGLAGGLDEQYF. The CDR3 DNA reads as TGTGCCTGGACCTCCGGCCTAGCGGGAGGTCTGGACGAGCAGTACTTC.

The V and J genes are TRBV5-5 and TRBJ1-1; possible D gene TRBD1, 5 bases. In germline, CDR1 is SGHKS, CDR2 YYEKEE (reference sequence). CDR3 length: 18 residues. V was trimmed by 0 bases and J by 4 bases, leaving 22 bases between them. CDR3 sequence: CASSLVARGFGVSTEAFF. The CDR3 nucleotides are TGTGCCAGCAGCTTGGTTGCTCGGGGGTTTGGGGTGAGCACTGAAGCTTTCTTT.

The V and J genes are TRBV30 and TRBJ1-6; 7 nucleotides match TRBD1. The V gene end was trimmed by 2 bases and the J gene end by 10 bases; junction bases not matched to a gene: 11. Germline CDR1 and CDR2: GTSNPN and SVGIG (reference sequence). CDR3 length: 15 residues. The CDR3 nucleotides are TGTGCCTGGAGTATTTCGACAGGGAGAGGGTCACCCCTCCACTTT. Its translation: CAWSISTGRGSPLHF.

This clone was found a few times. The chain employs TRBV13 and TRBJ2-1; TRBD2 agrees at 10 bases. J gave up 8 bases and V 1 base, and 5 bases lay outside the gene matches. Per germline, CDR1 PRHDT and CDR2 FYEKMQ (reference sequence). CDR3 length equals 15 residues. The CDR3 sequence: CASSLVLAGVHEQFF. CDR3 coding DNA: TGTGCCAGCAGCTTAGTGCTAGCGGGAGTCCATGAGCAGTTCTTC.

The gene calls are TRBV6-5 and TRBJ1-1, with a possible D match to TRBD1 (6 bases). There are 12 residues in the CDR3. V lost 8 bases and J lost 4, with 11 bases in between. Germline CDR1 MNHEY, CDR2 SVGAGI. CDR3 loop: CASGTYSTEAFF. Written as DNA, the CDR3 is TGTGCCAGCGGGACATATTCCACTGAAGCTTTCTTT.

This chain uses TRBV19 with TRBJ1-6; possibly TRBD1 for D (6 bases). The CDR3 has 14 amino acids. V was trimmed by 1 base and J by 9 bases, leaving 10 bases between them. Germline V gene lookup returns CDR1 LNHDA and CDR2 SQIVND (reference sequence). The CDR3 sequence is CASSIGTEFSPLHF. CDR3 nucleotide sequence: TGTGCCAGTAGTATAGGGACAGAATTTTCACCCCTCCACTTT.

V and J are TRBV20-1 and TRBJ2-3; D is unresolved. CDR1 is DFQATT, CDR2 SNEGSKA, per germline (reference sequence). CDR3 length: 14 amino acids. V was shortened by 3 bases and J by 6 bases, with 16 bases between the two germline ends. The CDR3 nucleotides are TGCAGTGCTAGTGGCGATGGAGTTCGCGATACGCAGTATTTT. Translated, it gives CSASGDGVRDTQYF.

The gene calls are TRBV5-5 and TRBJ2-1; 10 nucleotides align to TRBD2. The CDR3 is made up of 15 amino acids. The V segment lost 1 base and the J segment 9 bases; nucleotides outside the gene matches: 7. Per germline, CDR1 SGHKS and CDR2 YYEKEE (reference sequence). The CDR3 bases are TGTGCCAGCAGCTTGCGGGCTAGCGGGAGTACTGAGCAGTTCTTC. Residues: CASSLRASGSTEQFF.

V gene TRBV21-1 combines with J gene TRBJ1-2. TRBV21-1 is recorded as a pseudogene. The CDR3 runs 13 residues. CDR3 sequence reads: CASCRTFNYGYTF. The DNA of the CDR3 is TGTGCCAGCTGCCGGACTTTTAACTATGGCTACACCTTC.

The chain employs TRBV5-4 and TRBJ1-2, with D unresolved. CDR1 is SGHNT and CDR2 is YYREEE in the germline V gene (reference sequence). This CDR3 is 14 amino acids long. Deletions cut 1 base from V and 2 bases from J, with 9 bases between. In nucleotides, the CDR3 is TGTGCCAGCAGCTTGTGGCAGTCAAACTATGGCTACACCTTC. This codes for CASSLWQSNYGYTF.

The V and J genes are TRBV24-1 and TRBJ2-1, with TRBD2 matching 7 bases. Germline V gene data show CDR1 as KGHDR and CDR2 as SFDVKD. Trimming removed 8 bases from V and 0 bases from J; junction bases left unmatched: 15. The length of the CDR3 is 18 residues. Here the CDR3 reads CATKVQRGRRLSYNEQFF. DNA of the CDR3: TGTGCCACCAAAGTACAGCGGGGTAGGCGCCTCTCCTACAATGAGCAGTTCTTC.

The chain links TRBV4-1 to TRBJ2-2, with TRBD2 identical over 7 bases. The CDR3 contains 15 residues. CDR1 MGHRA and CDR2 YSYEKL come from the germline V gene. The ends lost 3 bases at V and 8 bases at J; junction bases unmatched: 9. CDR3 nucleotide sequence: TGCGCCAGCAGCCAGGGAAGCGGGGCCTATGGGGAGCTGTTTTTT. Protein: CASSQGSGAYGELFF.

CDR3 sequence (DNA): TGTGCCAGCAGCCCCCAAGCGGGGGGGCGTCAAGAGACCCAGTACTTC. It yields the protein CASSPQAGGRQETQYF. The rearrangement joins TRBV7-8 to TRBJ2-5, with 10 nucleotides matching TRBD2. V shed 5 bases and J 2 bases; nucleotides not matched to a gene: 8. Germline V gene data show CDR1 as SGHVS and CDR2 as FQNEAQ. This CDR3 region has 16 residues.

The table lists this clone with a few counts. The chain uses TRBV18 and TRBJ2-7, with 11 bases matching TRBD1. The trim removed 2 bases at V and 7 bases at J, leaving 13 bases unmatched. The CDR3 length is 17 residues. The germline gives CDR1 KGHSH, CDR2 LQKENI. CDR3 amino acids: CASSPGTGGVQRREQYF. In DNA, the CDR3 is TGTGCCAGCTCACCAGGGACAGGGGGGGTTCAGAGGCGAGAGCAGTACTTC.

This clone was seen only a few times. The chain has TRBV5-1 and TRBJ2-7; the D gene could be TRBD1 or TRBD2 (5 bases each). The germline gives CDR1 SGHRS, CDR2 YFSETQ. This CDR3 region has 12 residues. V was clipped by 8 bases and J by 2 bases, with 11 bases between them. CDR3 region: CASGQGAYEQYF. CDR3 DNA sequence: TGCGCCAGTGGCCAGGGAGCCTACGAGCAGTACTTC.

This sequence joins TRBV2 and TRBJ2-1; 15 nucleotides line up with TRBD2. V was pared by 6 bases and J by 2 bases, with 5 bases of the junction left unmatched. From germline, CDR1 is SNHLY and CDR2 FYNNEI. The CDR3 length is 17 residues. For the CDR3, the DNA is TGTGCCAGCAGGGGACTAGCGGGGGGAGTGGCCTACAATGAGCAGTTCTTC. The encoded protein is CASRGLAGGVAYNEQFF.

The CDR3 is CATSDRQHYEQYF. In nucleotides, the CDR3 is TGTGCCACCAGTGATCGACAGCACTACGAGCAGTACTTC. This chain connects TRBV24-1 to TRBJ2-7; TRBD1 might be the D (5 bases). The CDR3 extends over 13 amino acids. In germline, CDR1 is KGHDR, CDR2 SFDVKD. V was trimmed by 3 bases and J by 3 bases, leaving 8 bases between them.

The chain recombines TRBV21-1 with TRBJ1-4; TRBD1 reflects the table's D call only, with no check against the DNA. TRBV21-1 corresponds to a pseudogene. The CDR3 is 20 residues long. The CDR3 spells CASSKSIDSLSPTTNEKLFF. The DNA for the CDR3 is TGTGCCAGCAGCAAATCGATCGACAGCCTTTCCCCTACTACTAATGAAAAACTGTTTTTT.

V is TRBV5-5 and J is TRBJ1-2; D ambiguous. V lost 2 bases to trimming and J lost 4 bases, with 12 bases between them. CDR3 length equals 14 residues. Germline CDR1 SGHKS, CDR2 YYEKEE (reference sequence). Here the CDR3 DNA reads TGTGCCAGCAGCTTTGAGACGAGCCTCTATGGCTACACCTTC. Its protein product is CASSFETSLYGYTF.

The chain employs TRBV24-1 and TRBJ1-2, with D possibly TRBD1 on 5 matching bases. This CDR3 contains 13 residues. V was shortened by 9 bases and J by 2 bases, with 12 bases between the two germline ends. The germline V gene has CDR1 KGHDR and CDR2 SFDVKD. The CDR3 region is CATAKTGNYGYTF. CDR3 DNA sequence: TGTGCCACCGCTAAAACAGGCAACTATGGCTACACCTTC.